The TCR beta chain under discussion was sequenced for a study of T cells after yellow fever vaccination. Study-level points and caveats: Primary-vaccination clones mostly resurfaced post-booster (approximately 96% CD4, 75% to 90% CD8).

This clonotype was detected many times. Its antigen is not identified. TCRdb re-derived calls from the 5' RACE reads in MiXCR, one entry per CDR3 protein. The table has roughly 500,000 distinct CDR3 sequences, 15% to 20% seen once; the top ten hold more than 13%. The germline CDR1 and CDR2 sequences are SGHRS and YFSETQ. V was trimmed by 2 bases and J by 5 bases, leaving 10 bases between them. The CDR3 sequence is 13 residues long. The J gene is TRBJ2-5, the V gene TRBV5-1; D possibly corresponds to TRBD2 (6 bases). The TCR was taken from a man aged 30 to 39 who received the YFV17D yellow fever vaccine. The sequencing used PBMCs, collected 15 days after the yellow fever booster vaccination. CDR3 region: CASSLPGGETQYF. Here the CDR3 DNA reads TGCGCCAGCAGCTTACCCGGGGGTGAGACCCAGTACTTC.